This is a list of T cell receptor beta chains from one sample in a study of blood T cell repertoires in COVID-19. The data were produced by immunoSEQ multiplex PCR, yet TCRdb's version contains in-frame clones alone and is incomplete. The sample holds around 61,000 clones, 85% to 90% seen once. The specimen was peripheral blood. These receptors were taken from a man aged 55 to 70 with acute or convalescent COVID-19. CDR3s include the opening cysteine and the closing phenylalanine or tryptophan. D genes are given only for firm matches. Rows may omit the clone size; those that give it use once, few, many or a size class.

V	J	size	D	CDR3	DNA
TRBV9	TRBJ2-7	-	-	CASSPGAHQDEQYF	TGTGCCAGCAGCCCCGGTGCCCATCAAGACGAGCAGTACTTC
TRBV19	TRBJ2-1	-	TRBD1	CASSPRGGTGVYNEQFF	TGTGCCAGTAGTCCCCGAGGGGGGACAGGTGTTTACAATGAGCAGTTCTTC
TRBV27	TRBJ2-2	-	-	CASSPLTEYTGELFF	TGTGCCAGCAGTCCCTTGACTGAGTACACCGGGGAGCTGTTTTTT
TRBV24-1	TRBJ2-5	-	TRBD1	CATSDPTGREETQYF	TGTGCCACCAGTGACCCGACAGGGCGGGAAGAGACCCAGTACTTC
TRBV5-4	TRBJ1-4	-	-	CASSEQVSLTEKLFF	TGTGCCAGCAGCGAGCAGGTGTCCCTAACTGAAAAACTGTTTTTT
TRBV13	TRBJ2-3	-	TRBD2	CASSSTSGTDTQYF	TGTGCCAGCAGCTCGACTAGCGGAACAGATACGCAGTATTTT
TRBV5-1	TRBJ2-1	-	TRBD2	CASSLALTSGTSGQGYNEQFF	TGCGCCAGCAGCTTGGCTCTGACTAGCGGGACCTCGGGGCAGGGCTACAATGAGCAGTTCTTC
TRBV19	TRBJ1-2	-	-	CASSIRQRINYGYTF	TGTGCCAGTAGTATCCGACAGCGAATAAACTATGGCTACACCTTC
TRBV5-6	TRBJ2-6	once	-	CASSLTAGSGANVLTF	TGTGCCAGCAGCTTGACTGCGGGGTCTGGGGCCAACGTCCTGACTTTC
TRBV25-1	TRBJ1-2	-	-	CASSVTQGRGYTF	TGTGCCAGCAGTGTAACACAGGGAAGAGGCTACACCTTC
TRBV5-1	TRBJ1-2	-	-	CASSWGQVVGYGYTF	TGCGCCAGCAGCTGGGGACAAGTCGTCGGCTATGGCTACACCTTC
TRBV5-8	TRBJ1-5	-	-	CASTGGRNSNQPQHF	TGTGCCAGCACCGGCGGGCGGAATAGCAATCAGCCCCAGCATTTT
TRBV5-4	TRBJ2-7	-	TRBD1	CASQPFQTGPYEQYF	TGTGCCAGCCAACCATTTCAGACAGGGCCCTACGAGCAGTACTTC
TRBV6-4	TRBJ2-1	-	TRBD2	CASSPGGESEQFF	TGTGCCAGCAGCCCTGGGGGGGAGAGTGAGCAGTTCTTC
TRBV5-1	TRBJ2-2	-	-	CASSQQRETGELFF	TGCGCCAGCAGCCAGCAAAGGGAGACCGGGGAGCTGTTTTTT
TRBV21-1	TRBJ1-5	-	-	CASSPGSGGGQPQHF	TGTGCCAGCAGCCCGGGGTCTGGGGGGGGCCAGCCCCAGCATTTT
TRBV6-5	TRBJ1-2	once	-	CASSSSAGLGYTF	TGTGCCAGCAGTTCAAGTGCGGGCCTCGGCTACACCTTC
TRBV10-2	TRBJ2-7	-	TRBD1	CASSDIWQGDAYEQYF	TGCGCCAGCAGCGACATCTGGCAGGGGGATGCCTACGAGCAGTACTTC
TRBV21-1	TRBJ2-3	-	-	CASSKKSYGHGEGQGPEADTQYF	TGTGCCAGCAGCAAAAAATCGTACGGCCACGGCGAGGGACAGGGGCCGGAGGCAGATACGCAGTATTTT
TRBV30	TRBJ2-3	-	-	CAWMAGLPGTDTQYF	TGTGCCTGGATGGCAGGACTCCCAGGCACAGATACGCAGTATTTT
TRBV27	TRBJ2-3	-	-	CASSFWGSSTDTQYF	TGTGCCAGCAGTTTTTGGGGCAGTAGCACAGATACGCAGTATTTT
TRBV2	TRBJ2-2	-	-	CASRPQGGYTGELFF	TGTGCCAGCAGGCCCCAAGGGGGATACACCGGGGAGCTGTTTTTT
TRBV7-9	TRBJ1-1	-	-	CASSLLDSTEAFF	TGTGCCAGCAGCTTACTCGACAGCACTGAAGCTTTCTTT
TRBV6-5	TRBJ1-4	once	TRBD1	CASSYSLTGGTKLFF	TGTGCCAGCAGTTACTCTTTGACAGGGGGCACAAAACTGTTTTTT
TRBV10-2	TRBJ2-2	few	-	CASSPGHNVGELFF	TGCGCCAGCAGTCCGGGACATAATGTCGGGGAGCTGTTTTTT
TRBV6-6	TRBJ1-5	few	TRBD1	CASSGQGASNQPQHF	TGTGCCAGCAGTGGACAGGGGGCGAGCAATCAGCCCCAGCATTTT
TRBV27	TRBJ1-2	-	-	CASSLKGVGGYTF	TGTGCCAGCAGTTTGAAGGGGGTGGGTGGCTACACCTTC
TRBV6-5	TRBJ2-1	-	TRBD1	CASSTRQGSNNEQFF	TGTGCCAGCAGCACTAGACAGGGGAGCAACAATGAGCAGTTCTTC
TRBV24-1	TRBJ2-2	-	-	CATRAGSDRIFTGELFF	TGTGCCACCAGGGCCGGGTCAGACCGGATATTCACCGGGGAGCTGTTTTTT
TRBV5-1	TRBJ2-7	-	TRBD1	CASVTGTGASEQYF	TGCGCCAGCGTTACCGGGACAGGAGCCAGCGAGCAGTACTTC
TRBV4-2	TRBJ2-2	-	-	CASSQESRSNTGELFF	TGTGCCAGCAGCCAAGAGTCCAGGTCGAACACCGGGGAGCTGTTTTTT
TRBV7-9	TRBJ1-4	-	-	CASSLGEDSRNEKLFF	TGTGCCAGCAGCTTAGGCGAGGACTCACGGAATGAAAAACTGTTTTTT
TRBV14	TRBJ2-3	-	TRBD1	CASSQARGQGWYF	TGTGCCAGCAGCCAAGCCAGGGGACAGGGTTGGTATTTT
TRBV10-3	TRBJ1-4	-	TRBD1	CASHGTDNEKLFF	TGTGCCAGCCACGGGACAGATAATGAAAAACTGTTTTTT
TRBV29-1	TRBJ1-3	-	-	CSVADSFSGNTIYF	TGCAGCGTTGCTGACAGCTTCTCTGGAAACACCATATATTTT
TRBV2	TRBJ1-2	-	TRBD1	CASTGQANYGYTF	TGTGCCAGTACGGGACAGGCGAACTATGGCTACACCTTC
TRBV13	TRBJ1-3	-	-	CASSSSSSGNTIYF	TGTGCCAGCAGCTCTTCGAGCTCTGGAAACACCATATATTTT